This T cell receptor beta chain was sequenced during a study of response to subunit inactivated influenza vaccine. Study findings and constraints: The authors proposed limited new T cell recruitment per seasonal influenza vaccination.

Trimming shortened V by 3 bases and J by 7 bases, and 4 bases separated the two germline ends. Germline CDR1 is SGHTA and CDR2 is FQGNSA. This CDR3 region has 11 residues. Notes on this clonotype: Its specificity is unknown.

TCRdb independently ran MiXCR on the RT-PCR reads; one entry per CDR3 protein. In the table there are about 160,000 distinct CDR3 sequences, roughly 11% of which are singletons. The starting material was non-naive T cells sorted from PBMCs, obtained more than 35 days after vaccination. This rearrangement joins TRBV7-2 to TRBJ2-1; D remains unclear. This TCR was recovered from a man between 50 and 59 years old who received an inactivated influenza vaccine. The DNA for the CDR3 is TGTGCCAGCAGCTTTTTAAATGAGCAGTTCTTC. It is translated as CASSFLNEQFF.